This T cell receptor (beta chain) was recorded in a study of Graves' ophthalmopathy and Graves' hyperthyroidism. Study-level background: Ahead of any treatment, peripheral blood was obtained at the initial diagnosis. General study results and limits: Using 13 signatures, a model distinguished ophthalmopathy from stable hyperthyroidism, reaching about 85% sensitivity and approximately 82% specificity. Progression of ophthalmopathy was predicted by the model with about 67% sensitivity and less than 85% specificity.

RNA transcripts yielded amplified TCR beta CDR3 regions. Second-round multiplex PCR came after a first-round RT-PCR that employed HTBI primers. TCRdb called the multiplex PCR reads again in MiXCR, with one record for every CDR3 protein. The table includes nearly 400,000 distinct CDR3 sequences, about a sixth detected once. The V gene's germline CDR1 is MNHEY and CDR2 SVGAGI. V lost 0 bases and J 4 bases, leaving 12 bases between the germline ends. CDR3 length equals 15 residues. In this sample, this clonotype turned up many times. The antigen is undetermined. Source material: peripheral blood. V usage is TRBV6-5 and J usage is TRBJ2-5; the D call may be TRBD1 or TRBD2 (5 bases each). The source of this sequence is a woman in her late teens or twenties with Graves' ophthalmopathy. DNA for the CDR3: TGTGCCAGCAGTTACTCCCGGGACGGGCGAGAGACCCAGTACTTC. It yields the protein CASSYSRDGRETQYF.